This TCR beta chain was identified during a study of OX40 agonist ivuxolimab in advanced cancers. Study at large: Participants averaged 60 years of age (range roughly 23 to 90) and were around 85% male. Anti-PD-1, anti-PD-L1 or anti-CTLA-4 therapy given earlier was allowed, and over 35% had some. Study-wide results and caveats: CD8+ T cells averaged more expanded clones than CD4+.

Assay used: immunoSEQ multiplex PCR; TCRdb lists only in-frame clones, some missing. Of 75,000 to 90,000 clones listed, approximately 90% are singletons. Trimming cost V 6 bases and J 7 bases, with 19 bases left between them. CDR1 and CDR2 (germline): MDHEN, SYDVKM. The CDR3 consists of 14 residues. Points on this clone: Its specificity is not known.

The input for sequencing was CD4+ or CD8+ T cells sorted from blood, taken in a trial of the OX40 agonist ivuxolimab. The chain combines TRBV28 with TRBJ2-7; tentatively, D is TRBD1 or TRBD2 (5 bases each). The source is an adult with an advanced solid tumor such as melanoma, head and neck, liver or kidney cancer. The CDR3 loop reads CASSTPGPPEEQYF. DNA for the CDR3: TGTGCCAGCAGCACCCCGGGGCCCCCTGAGGAGCAGTACTTC.